These 15 T cell receptor beta chains came from one sample sequenced in a study of blood T cell repertoires in COVID-19. Assay used: immunoSEQ multiplex PCR; TCRdb lists only in-frame clones, some missing. The sample comprises some 70,000 clones, more than 75% of which are singletons, and approximately 0.83% rests with the top ten. Sequences were obtained from peripheral blood. Receptors originate from a woman aged 70 to 79 with acute or convalescent COVID-19.

The rearrangement uses TRBV5-1 and TRBJ2-2, with D uncertain. CDR1 SGHRS and CDR2 YFSETQ come from the germline V gene. V was clipped by 0 bases and J by 2 bases, with 8 bases between them. CDR3 size: 15 residues. The chain's CDR3 is CASSLAQANTGELFF. CDR3 nucleotides: TGCGCCAGCAGCTTGGCCCAGGCTAACACCGGGGAGCTGTTTTTT.

The V and J genes are TRBV2 and TRBJ2-3; 10 nucleotides line up with TRBD2. CDR3 length equals 14 residues. The germline CDR1 and CDR2 sequences are SNHLY and FYNNEI. V dropped 6 bases and J dropped 6; count of bases not matched to a gene: 6. The CDR3 reads CASRERGGMDTQYF. In nucleotides, the CDR3 is TGTGCCAGCAGGGAGCGGGGGGGCATGGATACGCAGTATTTT.

The chain is built from TRBV5-1 and TRBJ2-2; TRBD1 aligns across 10 bases. The V gene end was trimmed by 4 bases and the J gene end by 6 bases; junction bases not matched to a gene: 3. The CDR3 is 14 residues long. Per the germline V gene, CDR1 is SGHRS and CDR2 is YFSETQ. In nucleotides, the CDR3 is TGCGCCAGCAGCCGACAGGGGGCCCCCGGGGAGCTGTTTTTT. Its translation is CASSRQGAPGELFF.

V gene TRBV19 combines with J gene TRBJ2-1; 11 nucleotides agree with TRBD2. The V segment lost 6 bases and the J segment 5 bases; nucleotides outside the gene matches: 6. Looked up from germline, CDR1 is LNHDA and CDR2 is SQIVND (reference sequence). The CDR3 has 15 amino acids. The CDR3: CASSPLAGEDNEQFF. CDR3 DNA: TGTGCCAGTAGCCCACTAGCGGGAGAGGACAATGAGCAGTTCTTC.

The chain links TRBV9 to TRBJ2-3; a possible D gene is TRBD2 (7 bases). The CDR3 covers 13 residues. The germline V gene has CDR1 SGDLS and CDR2 YYNGEE. Trimming shortened V by 3 bases and J by 5 bases, and 10 bases separated the two germline ends. CDR3 DNA: TGTGCCAGCAGCGAGGGAGGGGGAGATACGCAGTATTTT. Protein sequence: CASSEGGGDTQYF.

This rearrangement joins TRBV3-1 (or the pseudogene TRBV3-2) to TRBJ1-6; 7 bases are a match to TRBD1. Trimming removed 3 bases from V and 6 bases from J; junction bases left unmatched: 2. Per germline, CDR1 LGHDT and CDR2 YNNKEL (reference sequence). The CDR3 has 14 amino acids. The CDR3 loop is CASSQGQSNSPLHF. CDR3 DNA sequence: TGTGCCAGCAGCCAGGGACAGTCTAATTCACCCCTCCACTTT.

J is TRBJ2-7 and V is TRBV3-1 (or the pseudogene TRBV3-2); TRBD2 might be the D (6 bases). Trimming cost V 4 bases and J 3 bases, with 19 bases left between them. Per germline, CDR1 LGHDT and CDR2 YNNKEL (reference sequence). The CDR3 consists of 16 residues. CDR3 residues: CASSPTTIPGGYEQYF. The DNA of the CDR3 is TGTGCCAGCAGCCCAACGACAATTCCCGGGGGCTACGAGCAGTACTTC.

This chain joins TRBV7-6 and TRBJ2-3; D may be TRBD1 (6 bases). CDR1 and CDR2 (germline): SGHVS, FNYEAQ. The CDR3 is 18 residues long. V was pared by 2 bases and J by 3 bases, with 21 bases between. The CDR3 bases are TGTGCCAGCAGCTTACCAGCCTATACAGGGTCCCGGACAGATACGCAGTATTTT. Residues: CASSLPAYTGSRTDTQYF.

This clone was seen a few times. The chain couples TRBV29-1 to TRBJ1-1, with 8 nucleotides matching TRBD1. This CDR3 spans 13 amino acids. CDR1 is SQVTM, CDR2 ANQGSEA, per germline. Unmatched junction bases numbered 7, after V lost 7 bases and J lost 3 bases. CDR3 amino acids: CSGRDRRYTEAFF. In DNA, the CDR3 is TGCAGCGGCCGGGACAGGCGATACACTGAAGCTTTCTTT.

This chain connects TRBV3-1 (or the pseudogene TRBV3-2) to TRBJ2-4; TRBD1 is a possible D gene (6 bases). Deletions cut 1 base from V and 7 bases from J, with 14 bases between. CDR3 length: 15 amino acids. Germline V gene sequence: CDR1 LGHDT, CDR2 YNNKEL (reference sequence). For the CDR3, the DNA is TGTGCCAGCAGCCAAGTTACCAGGGGTGGGAACATTCAGTACTTC. Translated: CASSQVTRGGNIQYF.

V is TRBV11-3 and J is TRBJ2-2; 8 bases agree with TRBD2. The length of the CDR3 is 16 residues. In germline, CDR1 is SGHNT, CDR2 YENEEA. J was trimmed by 2 bases and V by 0 bases; bases with no gene match: 2. The CDR3 DNA follows: TGTGCCAGCAGCTTAGACGGGGGGGATAACACCGGGGAGCTGTTTTTT. Translating it yields CASSLDGGDNTGELFF.

This rearrangement joins TRBV4-1 to TRBJ1-6; D not certain. Germline V gene sequence: CDR1 MGHRA, CDR2 YSYEKL. There are 18 residues in the CDR3. V lost 2 bases and J lost 0, with 14 bases in between. The CDR3 nucleotides read TGCGCCAGCAGCCAACTAAACTCGGGAAGCTCCTATAATTCACCCCTCCACTTT. Translation: CASSQLNSGSSYNSPLHF.

V and J are TRBV7-2 and TRBJ1-1; D may be TRBD1 (6 bases). CDR3 length: 14 residues. Germline CDR1 is SGHTA and CDR2 is FQGNSA. V dropped 3 bases and J dropped 2 bases, with 10 bases sitting between them. CDR3 residues: CASSFGQTNTEAFF. The CDR3 DNA reads TGTGCCAGCAGCTTCGGACAGACCAACACTGAAGCTTTCTTT.

This clone was picked up a small number of times. This sequence joins TRBV28 and TRBJ2-6; D gene unclear. Germline loops: CDR1 MDHEN, CDR2 SYDVKM. The CDR3 is made up of 16 amino acids. Trimming took off 5 bases at V and 0 bases at J, with 11 bases between the two ends. The CDR3 reads CASSPPPTSGANVLTF. The CDR3 nucleotides are TGTGCCAGCAGTCCTCCACCTACCTCTGGGGCCAACGTCCTGACTTTC. The full variable domain, rest sourced from reference TRBV28 and TRBJ2-6, is DVKVTQSSRYLVKRTGEKVFLECVQDMDHENMFWYRQDPGLGLRLIYFSYDVKMKEKGDIPEGYSVSREKKERFSLILESASTNQTSMYLCASSPPPTSGANVLTFGAGSRLTVL.

The V call is TRBV5-1, the J call TRBJ2-7; no reliable D call. The CDR3 loop spans 15 amino acids. The V and J ends lost 0 bases and 3 bases respectively, with 13 bases between them. Germline V lookup: CDR1 SGHRS, CDR2 YFSETQ. The chain's CDR3 is CASSLGTTLNYEQYF. Here the CDR3 DNA reads TGCGCCAGCAGCTTGGGAACAACCCTGAACTACGAGCAGTACTTC.